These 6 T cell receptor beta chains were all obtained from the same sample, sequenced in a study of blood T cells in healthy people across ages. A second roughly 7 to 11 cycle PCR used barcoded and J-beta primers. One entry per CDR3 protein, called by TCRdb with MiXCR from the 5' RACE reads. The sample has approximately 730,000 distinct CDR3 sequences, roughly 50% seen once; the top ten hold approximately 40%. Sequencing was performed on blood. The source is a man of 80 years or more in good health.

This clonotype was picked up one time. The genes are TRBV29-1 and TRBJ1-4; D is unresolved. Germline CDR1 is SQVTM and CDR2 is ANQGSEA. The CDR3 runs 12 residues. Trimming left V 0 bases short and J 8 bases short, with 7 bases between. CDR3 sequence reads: CSVEDLGEKLFF. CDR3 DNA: TGCAGCGTTGAAGACCTTGGGGAAAAACTGTTTTTT.

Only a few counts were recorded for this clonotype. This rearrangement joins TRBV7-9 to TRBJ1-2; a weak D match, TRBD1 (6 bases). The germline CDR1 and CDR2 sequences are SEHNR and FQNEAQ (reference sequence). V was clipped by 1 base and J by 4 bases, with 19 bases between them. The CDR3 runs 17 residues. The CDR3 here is CASSLVPEGRGSYGYTF. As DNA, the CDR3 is TGTGCCAGCAGCTTAGTCCCGGAAGGCAGGGGATCCTATGGCTACACCTTC.

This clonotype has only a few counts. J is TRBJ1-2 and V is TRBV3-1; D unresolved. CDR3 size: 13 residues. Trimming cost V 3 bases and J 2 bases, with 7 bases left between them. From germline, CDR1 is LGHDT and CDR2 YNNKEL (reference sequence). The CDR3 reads CASSQTRNYGYTF. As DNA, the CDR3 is TGTGCCAGCAGCCAGACGCGAAACTATGGCTACACCTTC. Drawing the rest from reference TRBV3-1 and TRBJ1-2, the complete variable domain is DTAVSQTPKYLVTQMGNDKSIKCEQNLGHDTMYWYKQDSKKFLKIMFSYNNKELIINETVPNRFSPKSPDKAHLNLHINSLELGDSAVYFCASSQTRNYGYTFGSGTRLTVV.

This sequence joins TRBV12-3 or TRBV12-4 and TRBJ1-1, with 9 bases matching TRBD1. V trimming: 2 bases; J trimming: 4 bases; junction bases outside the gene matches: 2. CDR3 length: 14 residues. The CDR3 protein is CASSLQTGGTEAFF. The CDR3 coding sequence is TGTGCCAGCAGTTTACAGACAGGGGGCACTGAAGCTTTCTTT.

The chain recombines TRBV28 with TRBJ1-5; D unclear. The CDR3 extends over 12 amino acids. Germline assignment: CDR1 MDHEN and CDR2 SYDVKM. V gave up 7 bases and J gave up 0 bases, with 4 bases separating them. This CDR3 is CASTSSNQPQHF. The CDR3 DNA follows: TGTGCCAGCACATCTAGCAATCAGCCCCAGCATTTT. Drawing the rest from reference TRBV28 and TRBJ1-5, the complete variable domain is DVKVTQSSRYLVKRTGEKVFLECVQDMDHENMFWYRQDPGLGLRLIYFSYDVKMKEKGDIPEGYSVSREKKERFSLILESASTNQTSMYLCASTSSNQPQHFGDGTRLSIL.

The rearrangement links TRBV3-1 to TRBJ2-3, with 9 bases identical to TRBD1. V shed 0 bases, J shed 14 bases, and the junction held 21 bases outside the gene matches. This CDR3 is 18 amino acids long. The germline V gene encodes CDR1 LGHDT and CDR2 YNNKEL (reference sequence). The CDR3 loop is CASSQELGGTGRRRYAYF. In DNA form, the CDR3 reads TGTGCCAGCAGCCAAGAACTCGGCGGGACAGGGAGACGCAGATACGCGTATTTT.